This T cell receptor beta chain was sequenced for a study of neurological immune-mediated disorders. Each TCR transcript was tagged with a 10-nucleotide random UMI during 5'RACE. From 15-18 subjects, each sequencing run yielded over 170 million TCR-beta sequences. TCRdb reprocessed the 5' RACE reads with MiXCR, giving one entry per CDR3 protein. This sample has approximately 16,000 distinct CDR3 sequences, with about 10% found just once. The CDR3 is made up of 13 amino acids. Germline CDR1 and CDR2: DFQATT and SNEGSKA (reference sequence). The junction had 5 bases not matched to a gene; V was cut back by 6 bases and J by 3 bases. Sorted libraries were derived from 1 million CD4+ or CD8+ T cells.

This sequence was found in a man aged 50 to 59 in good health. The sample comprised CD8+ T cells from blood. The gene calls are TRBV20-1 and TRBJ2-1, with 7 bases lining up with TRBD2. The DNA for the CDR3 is TGCAGTGCAGGGGCTAGCGGCTACAATGAGCAGTTCTTC. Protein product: CSAGASGYNEQFF.